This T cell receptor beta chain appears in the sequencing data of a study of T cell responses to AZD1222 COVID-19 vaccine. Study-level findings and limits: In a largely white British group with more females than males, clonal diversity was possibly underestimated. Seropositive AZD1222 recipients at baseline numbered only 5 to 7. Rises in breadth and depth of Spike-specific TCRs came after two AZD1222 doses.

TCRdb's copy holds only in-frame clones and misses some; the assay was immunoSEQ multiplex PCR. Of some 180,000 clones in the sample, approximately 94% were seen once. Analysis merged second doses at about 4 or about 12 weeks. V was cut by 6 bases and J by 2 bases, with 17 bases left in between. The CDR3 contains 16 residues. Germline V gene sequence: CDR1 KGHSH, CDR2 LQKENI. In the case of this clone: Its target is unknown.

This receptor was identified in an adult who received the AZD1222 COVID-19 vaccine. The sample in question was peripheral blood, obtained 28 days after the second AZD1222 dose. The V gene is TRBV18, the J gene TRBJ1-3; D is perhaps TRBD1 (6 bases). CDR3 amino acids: CASSVSPGVTGNTIYF. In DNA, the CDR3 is TGTGCCAGCTCGGTATCTCCAGGGGTAACTGGAAACACCATATATTTT.